These 25 T cell receptor beta chains share one sample of origin, sequenced in a study of cytomegalovirus exposure and HLA in healthy donors. 60 Vbeta and 13 Jbeta primers were used in PCR. Using immunoSEQ multiplex PCR, the repertoire was profiled, and TCRdb retains in-frame clones only, with some absent. The sample has about 150,000 clones; over 70% are singletons. The sample consisted of PBMCs. These receptors all stem from a woman in her forties in good health and CMV-seropositive.

V gene TRBV18 combines with J gene TRBJ1-2; D might be TRBD1 (5 bases). This CDR3 is built from 16 residues. Trimming removed 4 bases from V and 6 bases from J, with 21 bases in between. Germline CDR1 and CDR2: KGHSH and LQKENI. CDR3 in amino acids: CASSRLAGNGFDGYTF. The CDR3 bases are TGTGCCAGCTCACGTCTTGCAGGGAACGGTTTCGATGGCTACACCTTC.

This chain uses TRBV6-5 with TRBJ2-2; tentative D call: TRBD1 (5 bases). The V end was cut by 0 bases, the J end by 5 bases, with 13 bases between. Germline CDR1 MNHEY, CDR2 SVGAGI. This CDR3 has 16 residues. The CDR3 DNA follows: TGTGCCAGCAGTTACTCCCAGGGCCAAGGTACCGGGGAGCTGTTTTTT. Protein: CASSYSQGQGTGELFF.

The gene calls are TRBV28 and TRBJ1-4, with 8 nucleotides matching TRBD1. The J segment lost 5 bases and the V segment lost 8 bases, leaving 10 bases of the junction unmatched. Germline V CDR1 and CDR2: MDHEN, SYDVKM. CDR3 length equals 15 residues. CDR3 loop: CASLHSGTGNEKLFF. The CDR3 DNA reads as TGTGCCAGCCTGCATTCCGGGACAGGAAATGAAAAACTGTTTTTT.

V is TRBV28 and J is TRBJ2-7; 12 bases are a match to TRBD1. V dropped 7 bases and J dropped 7; count of bases not matched to a gene: 14. Germline V gene sequence: CDR1 MDHEN, CDR2 SYDVKM. This CDR3 has 16 amino acids. CDR3 DNA sequence: TGTGCCAGCACCATTCCCTCCGGGACAGGGGGCGTTGAGCAGTACTTC. As protein: CASTIPSGTGGVEQYF.

V gene TRBV5-4 combines with J gene TRBJ1-2, with D unclear. CDR3 length: 13 amino acids. V gave up 5 bases and J gave up 8 bases, with 16 bases separating them. Germline CDR1 reads SGHNT; CDR2 reads YYREEE (reference sequence). The CDR3 sequence is CASSSMLREGYTF. For the CDR3, the DNA is TGTGCCAGCAGTTCAATGTTGAGAGAGGGCTACACCTTC.

In its sample, this clone was seen a few times. This sequence joins TRBV5-1 and TRBJ2-7, with D maybe TRBD1 (5 bases). The CDR3 spans 15 residues. Trimming took off 2 bases at V and 2 bases at J, with 14 bases between the two ends. Germline CDR1 SGHRS, CDR2 YFSETQ. The CDR3: CASSFQTGPTYEQYF. The CDR3 bases are TGCGCCAGCAGCTTCCAAACAGGACCTACCTACGAGCAGTACTTC. The entire variable domain, with the rest obtained from reference TRBV5-1 and TRBJ2-7, is as follows: KAGVTQTPRYLIKTRGQQVTLSCSPISGHRSVSWYQQTPGQGLQFLFEYFSETQRNKGNFPGRFSGRQFSNSRSEMNVSTLELGDSALYLCASSFQTGPTYEQYFGPGTRLTVT.

The rearrangement uses TRBV9 and TRBJ2-5; D call uncertain. This CDR3 comprises 13 residues. Germline V gives CDR1 SGDLS, CDR2 YYNGEE. Trimming removed 1 base at V and 5 bases at J, with 9 bases between. The CDR3 protein is CASSVSRSETQYF. CDR3 bases: TGTGCCAGCAGCGTATCGCGATCGGAGACCCAGTACTTC.

This rearrangement joins TRBV4-2 to TRBJ1-1; weak D call: TRBD1 (5 bases). This CDR3 has 13 residues. Germline V lookup: CDR1 LGHNA, CDR2 YNFKEQ. V was trimmed by 4 bases and J by 6 bases, leaving 12 bases between them. The CDR3 sequence is CASSPDDSSEAFF. CDR3 DNA: TGTGCCAGCAGCCCAGACGACAGTTCTGAAGCTTTCTTT.

The table lists this clone with a few counts. V usage is TRBV2 and J usage is TRBJ2-1; 7 nucleotides align to TRBD2. The V gene end was trimmed by 2 bases and the J gene end by 14 bases; junction bases not matched to a gene: 6. In germline, CDR1 is SNHLY, CDR2 FYNNEI. This CDR3 has 12 residues. For the CDR3, the DNA is TGTGCCAGCAGTGAACTGGCGGCGGGGGAGTTCTTC. Residues: CASSELAAGEFF.

The chain joins TRBV2 to TRBJ2-7; TRBD1 matches at 10 bases. V lost 3 bases and J lost 4; bases outside the gene matches: 6. The V gene's germline CDR1 is SNHLY and CDR2 FYNNEI. CDR3 size: 15 residues. The CDR3: CASSEQTGGIYEQYF. The CDR3 DNA is TGTGCCAGCAGTGAGCAGACAGGGGGCATTTACGAGCAGTACTTC.

In its sample, this clone was seen a few times. This rearrangement joins TRBV29-1 to TRBJ1-4; 9 bases are shared with TRBD1. Germline CDR1 and CDR2: SQVTM and ANQGSEA. V lost 3 bases to trimming and J lost 7 bases; unmatched junction nucleotides: 6. This CDR3 has 14 amino acids. The CDR3 DNA follows: TGCAGCGTTGACGAAGGGACAGGGCTTGAAAAACTGTTTTTT. This encodes CSVDEGTGLEKLFF.

The chain links TRBV7-8 to TRBJ1-6; D might be TRBD1 (6 bases). CDR3 length equals 13 residues. CDR1 SGHVS and CDR2 FQNEAQ come from the germline V gene. V dropped 8 bases and J dropped 7 bases, with 12 bases sitting between them. The DNA of the CDR3 is TGTGCCAGCGGTCCCACAGGGAATTCACCCCTCCACTTT. Residues: CASGPTGNSPLHF.

This clone has just a few counts. The chain has TRBV18 and TRBJ1-2; the D gene is possibly TRBD1 (5 bases). This CDR3 has 15 residues. V was cut by 0 bases and J by 3 bases, with 11 bases left in between. Germline-derived CDR1 and CDR2 are KGHSH and LQKENI. The DNA of the CDR3 is TGTGCCAGCTCACCACCGAGGGGAGGGCACTATGGCTACACCTTC. It encodes CASSPPRGGHYGYTF. The complete variable domain, with remaining parts taken from reference TRBV18 and TRBJ1-2, reads NAGVMQNPRHLVRRRGQEARLRCSPMKGHSHVYWYRQLPEEGLKFMVYLQKENIIDESGMPKERFSAEFPKEGPSILRIQQVVRGDSAAYFCASSPPRGGHYGYTFGSGTRLTVV.

The V call is TRBV21-1, the J call TRBJ1-1; TRBD1 is taken as the D call from the table, unchecked against the DNA. TRBV21-1 is reported as a pseudogene. The CDR3 is 18 amino acids. CDR3 nucleotide sequence: TGTGCCAGCAGCAGACCCTGTATTGGTGCGACAGGTCTCACTGAAGCTTTCTTT. Translation: CASSRPCIGATGLTEAFF.

This clone was detected once. The rearrangement joins TRBV11-3 to TRBJ2-1; the D gene is possibly TRBD1 (6 bases). Germline V gives CDR1 SGHNT, CDR2 YENEEA. The CDR3 has 15 residues. Trimming took 0 bases from V and 0 from J, leaving 6 bases between them. In DNA form, the CDR3 reads TGTGCCAGCAGCTTAGAGGGGGCCTCCTACAATGAGCAGTTCTTC. This codes for CASSLEGASYNEQFF.

This clone was counted once. The genes are TRBV9 and TRBJ2-5, with 9 bases matching TRBD2. J was trimmed by 1 base and V by 3 bases; bases with no gene match: 1. Looked up from germline, CDR1 is SGDLS and CDR2 is YYNGEE. The CDR3 length is 14 residues. Here the CDR3 reads CASSAGLAQETQYF. The CDR3 DNA reads TGTGCCAGCAGCGCGGGACTAGCCCAAGAGACCCAGTACTTC.

The CDR3 loop is CASRPTGGLHADTQYF. The CDR3 DNA sequence: TGCGCCAGCAGACCTACAGGGGGCCTACACGCAGATACGCAGTATTTT. The rearrangement uses TRBV4-1 and TRBJ2-3, with 9 positions matching TRBD1. The CDR3 spans 16 residues. V trimming: 6 bases; J trimming: 4 bases; junction bases outside the gene matches: 11. Germline V gene sequence: CDR1 MGHRA, CDR2 YSYEKL.

J is TRBJ1-5 and V is TRBV19; 10 nucleotides line up with TRBD1. V lost 10 bases and J lost 0; bases outside the gene matches: 12. Per germline, CDR1 LNHDA and CDR2 SQIVND (reference sequence). The CDR3 runs 17 residues. Here the CDR3 reads CATNRDRGPYSNQPQHF. CDR3 DNA sequence: TGTGCCACGAACCGGGACAGGGGACCTTATAGCAATCAGCCCCAGCATTTT. The full variable domain, completed using reference TRBV19 and TRBJ1-5, is DGGITQSPKYLFRKEGQNVTLSCEQNLNHDAMYWYRQDPGQGLRLIYYSQIVNDFQKGDIAEGYSVSREKKESFPLTVTSAQKNPTAFYLCATNRDRGPYSNQPQHFGDGTRLSIL.

The chain links TRBV19 to TRBJ1-2; no clear D gene. This CDR3 region has 13 residues. Per the germline V gene, CDR1 is LNHDA and CDR2 is SQIVND (reference sequence). V lost 5 bases, J lost 2 bases, and 9 bases lay in between. CDR3 in DNA: TGTGCCAGTAGTCCAAGTGCGAACTATGGCTACACCTTC. It encodes CASSPSANYGYTF.

The V call is TRBV10-3, the J call TRBJ1-1, with D maybe TRBD1 (5 bases). CDR3 length: 14 residues. Per the germline V gene, CDR1 is ENHRY and CDR2 is SYGVKD. Trimming took 6 bases from V and 5 from J, leaving 16 bases between them. In nucleotides, the CDR3 is TGTGCCATCAGGAAGGGGATCAGTGAGACTGAAGCTTTCTTT. It translates to CAIRKGISETEAFF.

V gene TRBV9 combines with J gene TRBJ2-1; TRBD2 matches 8 bases. After removal of 0 bases from V and 6 bases from J, the junction contained 5 bases not matched to a gene. CDR1 is SGDLS, CDR2 YYNGEE, per germline. There are 15 residues in the CDR3. The CDR3 spells CASSVDLAGPNEQFF. The CDR3 coding sequence is TGTGCCAGCAGCGTAGATTTAGCGGGGCCCAATGAGCAGTTCTTC.

This rearrangement joins TRBV7-8 to TRBJ2-1, with D maybe TRBD2 (6 bases). The V gene lost 7 bases and the J gene lost 4 bases, with 20 bases spanning the gap. The CDR3 covers 16 residues. Germline lookup yields CDR1 SGHVS and CDR2 FQNEAQ. The CDR3 DNA follows: TGTGCCAGCACCCTTCCGGGAGTCAGCTCTTACAATGAGCAGTTCTTC. Amino acid sequence: CASTLPGVSSYNEQFF.

The chain has TRBV4-2 and TRBJ2-7, with D possibly matching TRBD1 (6 bases). This CDR3 has 15 amino acids. Germline V gives CDR1 LGHNA, CDR2 YNFKEQ. V dropped 1 base and J dropped 3 bases, with 13 bases sitting between them. This chain's CDR3 is CASSQATSQGYEQYF. In nucleotides, the CDR3 is TGTGCCAGCAGCCAAGCGACCTCACAGGGCTACGAGCAGTACTTC.

V is TRBV5-1 and J is TRBJ2-2; D unresolved. From germline, CDR1 is SGHRS and CDR2 YFSETQ. The CDR3 is 19 residues long. With 5 bases removed from V and 1 base from J, the gap between germline ends came to 24 bases. CDR3 bases: TGCGCCAGCAGTCCTCAGCCATCTAGTCTGACCCTGAACACCGGGGAGCTGTTTTTT. Protein: CASSPQPSSLTLNTGELFF.

The rearrangement uses TRBV10-3 and TRBJ1-5; 10 bases are shared with TRBD1. Germline V lookup: CDR1 ENHRY, CDR2 SYGVKD. The V gene end was trimmed by 10 bases and the J gene end by 3 bases; junction bases not matched to a gene: 6. The CDR3 has 14 residues. The CDR3 here is CATAGTGDNQPQHF. As DNA, the CDR3 is TGTGCCACAGCCGGGACAGGGGACAATCAGCCCCAGCATTTT.